Included here is one T cell receptor beta chain sequence, with context. Its target is unknown. One end of the junction is discordant with germline, which a read error may explain. The sample belongs to a study of tumor and adjacent non-tumor tissue in lung cancer. TCRbeta libraries were built with three rounds of nested PCR, modified from ARM-PCR. TCRdb re-called the multiplex PCR reads with MiXCR, one entry per CDR3 protein. The table shows about 80,000 distinct CDR3 sequences, with 65% to 85% occurring only once. Whole-study results and caveats: In normal lung, the top 100 clones were significantly more dominant than in tumor.

This sample's RNA came from whole unsorted tissue. The normal lung tissue was taken more than 3 cm from the tumor edge. Newly diagnosed lung cancer patients had thoracic surgery in China, August–late 2014, without prior chemotherapy. Material for sequencing was distant non-tumor lung tissue. This TCR was recovered from a man in his sixties with non-small cell lung cancer.

The CDR3 sequence: CSARDLRGTNTWELFF. Here the CDR3 DNA reads TGCAGTGCTAGAGACCTAAGGGGGACGAACACCTGGGAGCTGTTTTTT. The chain carries TRBV20-1 and TRBJ2-2, with D possibly being TRBD1 (6 bases). Germline lookup yields CDR1 DFQATT and CDR2 SNEGSKA (reference sequence). CDR3 length: 16 residues.